The 24 T cell receptor beta chains listed next were all sequenced from one sample in a study of T cell repertoires in cytomegalovirus infection. TCRdb reanalysed the reads using MiXCR and keeps one entry per CDR3 protein. The sample consists of fewer than 400,000 distinct CDR3 sequences, 15% to 20% of them appearing once. Sequencing input: PBMCs. These TCRs come from a human donor in good health (CMV status not recorded). Some clones in this sample may be carry-over from other donors' samples.

The V gene is TRBV4-3, the J gene TRBJ2-4; D ambiguous. Between the trimmed V and J ends, which lost 0 bases and 5 bases, there was a span of 14 bases. The CDR3 has 16 amino acids. CDR1 LGHNA and CDR2 YSLEER come from the germline V gene. CDR3 coding DNA: TGCGCCAGCAGCCAAGAATGGGGTGGGCCCCAAAACATTCAGTACTTC. Residues: CASSQEWGGPQNIQYF.

In its sample, this clonotype was seen many times. The CDR3 loop reads CASRQGGMRETQYF. The CDR3 DNA sequence: TGTGCCAGCAGACAAGGGGGTATGCGAGAGACCCAGTACTTC. The genes are TRBV7-9 and TRBJ2-5; TRBD1 might be the D (6 bases). The CDR3 loop spans 14 amino acids. With 6 bases removed from V and 4 bases from J, the gap between germline ends came to 15 bases. Per germline, CDR1 SEHNR and CDR2 FQNEAQ (reference sequence).

The chain joins TRBV19 to TRBJ1-4; D is undetermined. From germline, CDR1 is LNHDA and CDR2 SQIVND (reference sequence). V lost 3 bases, J lost 8 bases, and 16 bases lay in between. This CDR3 is built from 15 residues. CDR3 bases: TGTGCCAGTAGTATGCAAACCGGGATGGCAGAAAAACTGTTTTTT. Protein product: CASSMQTGMAEKLFF.

This clonotype has ten or more counts. J is TRBJ2-7 and V is TRBV7-9; the match to TRBD1 covers 9 bases. Germline lookup yields CDR1 SEHNR and CDR2 FQNEAQ (reference sequence). The CDR3 spans 15 residues. V trimming: 1 base; J trimming: 6 bases; junction bases outside the gene matches: 7. As DNA, the CDR3 is TGTGCCAGCAGCTTAGGGGGACAGGGCCTAGCCGAGCAGTACTTC. It specifies CASSLGGQGLAEQYF.

This clonotype was counted ten times or more. This chain uses TRBV7-2 with TRBJ2-5, with 9 bases matching TRBD2. CDR3 length: 14 residues. Germline CDR1 SGHTA, CDR2 FQGNSA. V lost 5 bases, J lost 5 bases, and 6 bases stayed unmatched. This chain's CDR3 is CASSLGTSWETQYF. The CDR3 DNA sequence: TGTGCCAGCAGCCTAGGGACTAGCTGGGAGACCCAGTACTTC. The entire variable domain, with the rest obtained from reference TRBV7-2 and TRBJ2-5, is as follows: GAGVSQSPSNKVTEKGKDVELRCDPISGHTALYWYRQSLGQGLEFLIYFQGNSAPDKSGLPSDRFSAERTGGSVSTLTIQRTQQEDSAVYLCASSLGTSWETQYFGPGTRLLVL.

J is TRBJ2-1 and V is TRBV7-4; D could derive from TRBD1 or TRBD2 (5 bases each). The V and J ends lost 5 bases and 2 bases respectively, with 13 bases between them. Germline CDR1 and CDR2: SGHVT and SQSDAQ. This CDR3 spans 15 amino acids. The CDR3 DNA reads as TGTGCCAGCAGCCGGGACGAGGGGACCTACAATGAGCAGTTCTTC. It specifies CASSRDEGTYNEQFF. The entire variable domain, with the rest obtained from reference TRBV7-4 and TRBJ2-1, is as follows: GAGVSQSPRYKVAKRGRDVALRCDSISGHVTLYWYRQTLGQGSEVLTYSQSDAQRDKSGRPSGRFSAERPERSVSTLKIQRTEQGDSAVYLCASSRDEGTYNEQFFGPGTRLTVL.

Notes on this clonotype: This sequence may be a read error, since a much larger clone differs from it by one base. This chain connects TRBV7-2 to TRBJ1-4, with 7 bases fitting TRBD1. Germline CDR1 SGHTA, CDR2 FQGNSA. The CDR3 consists of 14 residues. The CDR3, as DNA: TGTGACAGCAGCTCACAGGGGACGAATGAAAAACTGTTTTTT. Residues: CDSSSQGTNEKLFF.

This clonotype was counted at least ten times. The J gene is TRBJ1-2, the V gene TRBV12-3 or TRBV12-4; no definite D call. The CDR3 length is 12 residues. V shed 2 bases and J shed 8 bases, with 9 bases lying between them. DNA of the CDR3: TGTGCCAGCAGTTTAAGGGCGAGAGGCTACACCTTC. It yields the protein CASSLRARGYTF.

There are many counts of this clonotype. The chain carries TRBV6-1 and TRBJ1-1, with D perhaps matching TRBD1 (5 bases). V was trimmed by 5 bases and J by 0 bases, leaving 7 bases between them. This CDR3 contains 13 residues. Germline V CDR1 and CDR2: MNHNS, SASEGT. Here the CDR3 DNA reads TGTGCCAGCAGTACCAGGGTGAACACTGAAGCTTTCTTT. Translated: CASSTRVNTEAFF.

This clonotype was picked up a small number of times. The V gene is TRBV27, the J gene TRBJ2-3; the D gene is possibly TRBD1 (6 bases). This CDR3 region has 12 residues. The V end was cut by 5 bases, the J end by 9 bases, with 12 bases between. Germline V gene data show CDR1 as MNHEY and CDR2 as SMNVEV (reference sequence). The CDR3 reads CASSPTGMTQYF. The DNA for the CDR3 is TGTGCCAGCAGTCCAACAGGGATGACGCAGTATTTT.

This clonotype was counted ten times or more. J is TRBJ2-7 and V is TRBV7-2; 8 nucleotides line up with TRBD2. This CDR3 has 15 residues. With V trimmed by 0 bases and J by 3 bases, 4 bases remained unmatched. Germline CDR1 SGHTA, CDR2 FQGNSA. CDR3 residues: CASSLASGAFYEQYF. CDR3 sequence (DNA): TGTGCCAGCAGCTTAGCTAGCGGGGCATTCTACGAGCAGTACTTC.

The chain links TRBV7-9 to TRBJ2-1; D is uncertain. The CDR3 runs to 16 residues. Germline CDR1 reads SEHNR; CDR2 reads FQNEAQ (reference sequence). The V end was cut by 1 base, the J end by 8 bases, with 18 bases between. The CDR3 nucleotides read TGTGCCAGCAGCTTAGGGGCAGCTACAAGGTTGGATGAGCAGTTCTTC. Translated, it gives CASSLGAATRLDEQFF.

The sample holds many counts of this clonotype. The chain couples TRBV7-6 to TRBJ2-3; D not resolved. V dropped 4 bases and J dropped 3 bases, with 8 bases sitting between them. This CDR3 spans 13 amino acids. CDR1 SGHVS and CDR2 FNYEAQ come from the germline V gene. The CDR3 here is CASSSGVTDTQYF. The CDR3 nucleotides are TGTGCCAGCAGCTCGGGTGTTACAGATACGCAGTATTTT.

CDR3 region: CAWSVHVDITNEKLFF. DNA of the CDR3: TGTGCCTGGAGTGTACACGTGGACATCACTAATGAAAAACTGTTTTTT. V usage is TRBV30 and J usage is TRBJ1-4; D may be TRBD1 (5 bases). Per the germline V gene, CDR1 is GTSNPN and CDR2 is SVGIG (reference sequence). This CDR3 region has 16 residues. Deletions cut 0 bases from V and 2 bases from J, with 13 bases between.

There are many counts of this clonotype. The chain recombines TRBV7-2 with TRBJ2-2, with 7 bases aligning to TRBD2. The CDR3 sequence is 14 residues long. CDR1 is SGHTA, CDR2 FQGNSA, per germline. V dropped 1 base and J dropped 4; count of bases not matched to a gene: 0. In DNA, the CDR3 is TGTGCCAGCAGCTTAGAGCGGGGCACCGGGGAGCTGTTTTTT. Its translation: CASSLERGTGELFF.

The chain uses TRBV2 and TRBJ2-1; D is possibly TRBD1 (6 bases). The CDR3 totals 17 residues. In germline, CDR1 is SNHLY, CDR2 FYNNEI. The V gene lost 3 bases and the J gene lost 4 bases, with 19 bases spanning the gap. The CDR3 loop reads CASSERPGWGRYNEQFF. CDR3 nucleotides: TGTGCCAGCAGTGAGCGACCCGGATGGGGGCGGTACAATGAGCAGTTCTTC.

The rearrangement uses TRBV5-5 and TRBJ2-1, with D maybe TRBD2 (7 bases). The CDR3 is 18 residues long. V lost 4 bases, J lost 8 bases, and 28 bases lay in between. The V gene's germline CDR1 is SGHKS and CDR2 YYEKEE (reference sequence). The DNA of the CDR3 is TGTGCCAGCAGCCCTTGGATTCGGGGGGCACCTCTTACGGATGAGCAGTTCTTC. This encodes CASSPWIRGAPLTDEQFF.

This clonotype was counted ten times or more. The chain has TRBV7-8 and TRBJ2-2, with D possibly matching TRBD1 (6 bases). The germline CDR1 and CDR2 sequences are SGHVS and FQNEAQ. This CDR3 has 15 residues. Trimming took 5 bases from V and 5 from J, leaving 15 bases between them. The CDR3 spells CASSPQGIGTGELFF. In DNA, the CDR3 is TGTGCCAGCAGCCCGCAGGGGATCGGTACCGGGGAGCTGTTTTTT.

The CDR3: CATSSVSNEKLFF. Here the CDR3 DNA reads TGTGCCACCTCCTCCGTGTCTAATGAAAAACTGTTTTTT. V is TRBV28 and J is TRBJ1-4; no clear D gene. Germline V lookup: CDR1 MDHEN, CDR2 SYDVKM. CDR3 length: 13 residues. V lost 10 bases and J lost 3, with 12 bases in between.

The J gene is TRBJ1-1, the V gene TRBV27; D remains ambiguous. V lost 7 bases to trimming and J lost 3 bases, with 12 bases between them. The germline V gene has CDR1 MNHEY and CDR2 SMNVEV (reference sequence). This CDR3 has 13 residues. The CDR3 nucleotides read TGTGCCAGCACCCAGGACGGATACACTGAAGCTTTCTTT. Protein sequence: CASTQDGYTEAFF.

The chain uses TRBV9 and TRBJ1-4; perhaps TRBD1 as D (6 bases). Germline values: CDR1 SGDLS, CDR2 YYNGEE. V was clipped by 3 bases and J by 6 bases, with 15 bases between them. The CDR3 runs 15 residues. CDR3 nucleotides: TGTGCCAGCAGCGCCGGACAGAGAATTCATGAAAAACTGTTTTTT. This codes for CASSAGQRIHEKLFF.

Many counts were recorded for this clonotype. The J gene is TRBJ2-7, the V gene TRBV7-8, with D possibly being TRBD1 or TRBD2 (5 bases each). V was shortened by 5 bases and J by 4 bases, with 12 bases between the two germline ends. CDR3 length: 13 residues. Germline lookup yields CDR1 SGHVS and CDR2 FQNEAQ. CDR3 amino acids: CASSPGRSYEQYF. CDR3 DNA sequence: TGTGCCAGCAGCCCGGGACGATCTTACGAGCAGTACTTC. Complete variable domain (other parts from reference TRBV7-8 and TRBJ2-7): GAGVSQSPRYKVAKRGQDVALRCDPISGHVSLFWYQQALGQGPEFLTYFQNEAQLDKSGLPSDRFFAERPEGSVSTLKIQRTQQEDSAVYLCASSPGRSYEQYFGPGTRLTVT.

This clonotype was found many times. This chain joins TRBV4-1 and TRBJ2-7; TRBD1 matches 9 bases. The CDR3 consists of 15 residues. The V and J ends lost 1 base and 6 bases, in that order; junction bases with no gene match: 7. From germline, CDR1 is MGHRA and CDR2 YSYEKL. CDR3: CASSQVEDRGREQYF. In DNA form, the CDR3 reads TGCGCCAGCAGCCAAGTTGAGGACAGGGGTCGCGAGCAGTACTTC.

This clonotype was observed at least ten times. The genes are TRBV7-2 and TRBJ2-3; perhaps TRBD2 as D (6 bases). The V end lost 5 bases, the J end lost 6 bases, and 12 bases lay between the germline ends. Germline V gives CDR1 SGHTA, CDR2 FQGNSA. The length of the CDR3 is 13 residues. The CDR3 sequence is CASSPTRGDTQYF. CDR3 DNA sequence: TGTGCCAGCAGCCCCACCCGGGGGGATACGCAGTATTTT.